The 11 T cell receptor beta chains given below trace back to one sample, sequenced in a study of T cells in Graves' hyperthyroidism and ophthalmopathy. RNA transcripts were the template for amplifying TCR beta CDR3 regions. The HTBI set primed first-round TCR CDR3 RT-PCR. From the multiplex PCR reads, TCRdb called clonotypes with MiXCR, one entry per CDR3 protein. This table holds around 720,000 distinct CDR3 sequences, 30% to 40% found once. The sample comprised blood. The source of these receptors is a woman aged 40 to 50 with Graves' hyperthyroidism.

The chain is built from TRBV20-1 and TRBJ2-7, with a possible D match to TRBD2 (6 bases). The J call is uncertain, as TRBJ2-1 better fits the DNA end. This CDR3 is built from 15 residues. The germline CDR1 and CDR2 sequences are DFQATT and SNEGSKA (reference sequence). The CDR3 DNA is TGCAGTGCTAGCCGACAGACTAGTCTCAGCTATGAGCAGTTCTTC. Protein sequence: CSASRQTSLSYEQFF.

This clonotype was seen only a few times. V gene TRBV5-1 combines with J gene TRBJ2-7, with a tentative D call TRBD1 (7 bases). Germline CDR1 reads SGHRS; CDR2 reads YFSETQ. The CDR3 extends over 13 amino acids. V lost 6 bases, J lost 0 bases, and 10 bases lay in between. CDR3 loop: CASMRDSSYEQYF. The CDR3 DNA reads as TGCGCCAGCATGCGGGACAGCTCCTACGAGCAGTACTTC.

The V gene is TRBV6-5, the J gene TRBJ1-1, with unresolved D. The CDR3 is 11 amino acids. CDR1 MNHEY and CDR2 SVGAGI come from the germline V gene. Trimming removed 2 bases at V and 10 bases at J, with 8 bases between. The CDR3 bases are TGTGCCAGCAGTTACCCTAGAGGAGCTTTCTTT. This sequence encodes CASSYPRGAFF.

This clonotype was counted a few times. The V gene is TRBV6-2 or TRBV6-3, the J gene TRBJ1-5, with 9 bases identical to TRBD1. CDR1 MNHEY and CDR2 SVGEGT come from the germline V gene. The junction had 6 bases not matched to a gene; V was cut back by 10 bases and J by 5 bases. The length of the CDR3 is 13 residues. The CDR3 nucleotides are TGTGCCACCACACGGACAGGGGATCAGCCCCAGCATTTT. It is translated as CATTRTGDQPQHF.

A remark on this clonotype: A much larger clone lies one base from this, so it may be a read error. V gene TRBV9 combines with J gene TRBJ1-5, with 7 bases lining up with TRBD1. The CDR3 runs 15 residues. Germline CDR1 reads SGDLS; CDR2 reads YYNGEE. The CDR3 DNA follows: TGTGCCAGCAGCGTTCTGGGGACAGTGAATCAGCCCCGGCATTTT. Protein: CASSVLGTVNQPRHF.

The rearrangement uses TRBV6-5 and TRBJ2-7; D possibly corresponds to TRBD2 (6 bases). The V gene lost 5 bases and the J gene lost 3 bases, with 14 bases spanning the gap. CDR3 length: 14 amino acids. CDR1 and CDR2 from the germline V gene are MNHEY and SVGAGI. CDR3 in DNA: TGTGCCAGCAGTGACCAAGCGGGCTTCTACGAGCAGTACTTC. Its protein is CASSDQAGFYEQYF.

The CDR3 DNA is TGCGCCAGCAGCCAAGGACCGGGACAGGGGGCTTGGACTGAAGCTTTCTTT. Its translation: CASSQGPGQGAWTEAFF. The J gene is TRBJ1-1, the V gene TRBV5-1, with 12 bases fitting TRBD1. V trimming: 4 bases; J trimming: 5 bases; junction bases outside the gene matches: 12. This CDR3 has 17 amino acids. The V gene's germline CDR1 is SGHRS and CDR2 YFSETQ. Filled out from reference TRBV5-1 and TRBJ1-1, the complete variable domain reads KAGVTQTPRYLIKTRGQQVTLSCSPISGHRSVSWYQQTPGQGLQFLFEYFSETQRNKGNFPGRFSGRQFSNSRSEMNVSTLELGDSALYLCASSQGPGQGAWTEAFFGQGTRLTVV.

The chain combines TRBV29-1 with TRBJ1-2; weak D call: TRBD1 (5 bases). CDR1 and CDR2 (germline): SQVTM, ANQGSEA. The germline V and J ends were trimmed by 4 bases and 1 base, with 13 bases remaining between them. CDR3 size: 14 residues. The CDR3 nucleotides read TGCAGCGTTGCATCCGGGACTGATAACTATGGCTACACCTTC. It specifies CSVASGTDNYGYTF.

The chain recombines TRBV7-2 with TRBJ1-2; 12 bases align to TRBD1. V shed 5 bases and J 4 bases; nucleotides not matched to a gene: 14. From germline, CDR1 is SGHTA and CDR2 FQGNSA. The CDR3 extends over 18 amino acids. The CDR3 region has the DNA TGTGCCAGCAGCCCCCTGGGGACAGGGGGCGCGTTAGGCTATGGCTACACCTTC. Translated: CASSPLGTGGALGYGYTF.

This chain links TRBV20-1 with TRBJ2-7; 7 bases line up with TRBD1. This CDR3 comprises 13 residues. The J segment lost 0 bases and the V segment lost 3 bases, leaving 2 bases of the junction unmatched. The germline V gene has CDR1 DFQATT and CDR2 SNEGSKA (reference sequence). DNA for the CDR3: TGCAGTGCTAGGGACAGGAACTCCTACGAGCAGTACTTC. It yields the protein CSARDRNSYEQYF.

The V gene is TRBV6-5, the J gene TRBJ1-2; D remains unclear. Germline lookup yields CDR1 MNHEY and CDR2 SVGAGI. The CDR3 contains 13 residues. The ends were cut back, 6 bases at V and 2 bases at J, with 10 bases in the middle. CDR3 sequence (DNA): TGTGCCAGCAGGCTATACGGAAACTATGGCTACACCTTC. It specifies CASRLYGNYGYTF.